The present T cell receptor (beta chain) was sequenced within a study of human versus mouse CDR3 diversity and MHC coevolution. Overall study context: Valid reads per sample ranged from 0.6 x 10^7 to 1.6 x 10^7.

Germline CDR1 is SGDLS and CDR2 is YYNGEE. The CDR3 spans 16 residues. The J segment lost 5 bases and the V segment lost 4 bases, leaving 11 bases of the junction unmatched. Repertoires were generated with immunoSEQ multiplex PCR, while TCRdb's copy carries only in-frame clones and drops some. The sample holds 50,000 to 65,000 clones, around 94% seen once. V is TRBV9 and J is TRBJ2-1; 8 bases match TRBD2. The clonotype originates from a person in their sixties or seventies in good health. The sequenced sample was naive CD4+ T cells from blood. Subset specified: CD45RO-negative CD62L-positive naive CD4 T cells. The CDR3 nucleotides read TGTGCCAGCAGCCCACACCCGGGGGGGGCAGACAATGAGCAGTTCTTC. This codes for CASSPHPGGADNEQFF.